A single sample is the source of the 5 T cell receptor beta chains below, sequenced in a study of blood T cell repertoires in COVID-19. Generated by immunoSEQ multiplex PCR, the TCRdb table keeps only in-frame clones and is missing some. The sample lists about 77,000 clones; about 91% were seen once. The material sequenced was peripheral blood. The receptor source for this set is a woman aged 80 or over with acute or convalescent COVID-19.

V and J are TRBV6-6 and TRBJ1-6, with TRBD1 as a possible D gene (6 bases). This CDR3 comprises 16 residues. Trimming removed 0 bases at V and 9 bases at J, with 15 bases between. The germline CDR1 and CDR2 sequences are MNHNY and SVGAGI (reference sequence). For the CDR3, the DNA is TGTGCCAGCAGTTACTCGTCCACAGGGCAATCTTCACCCCTCCACTTT. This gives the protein CASSYSSTGQSSPLHF.

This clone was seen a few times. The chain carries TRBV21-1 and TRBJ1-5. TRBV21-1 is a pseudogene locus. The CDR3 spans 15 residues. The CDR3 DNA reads TGTGCCAGCAGCAAAGGGGGCGGGGGTTATCAGCCCCAGCATTTT. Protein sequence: CASSKGGGGYQPQHF.

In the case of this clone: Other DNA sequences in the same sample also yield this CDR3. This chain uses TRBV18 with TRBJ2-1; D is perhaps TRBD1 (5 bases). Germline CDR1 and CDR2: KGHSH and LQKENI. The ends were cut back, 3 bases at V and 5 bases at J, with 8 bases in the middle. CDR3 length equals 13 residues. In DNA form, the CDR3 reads TGTGCCAGCTCACCGGGGCAAAACAATGAGCAGTTCTTC. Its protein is CASSPGQNNEQFF.

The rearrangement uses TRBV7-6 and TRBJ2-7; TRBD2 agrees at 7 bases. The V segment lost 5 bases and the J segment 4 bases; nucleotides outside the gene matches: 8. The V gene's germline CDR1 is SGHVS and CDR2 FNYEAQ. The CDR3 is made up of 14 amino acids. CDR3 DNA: TGTGCCAGCAGCCGCCTAGCGGAGGGGTACGAGCAGTACTTC. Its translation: CASSRLAEGYEQYF.

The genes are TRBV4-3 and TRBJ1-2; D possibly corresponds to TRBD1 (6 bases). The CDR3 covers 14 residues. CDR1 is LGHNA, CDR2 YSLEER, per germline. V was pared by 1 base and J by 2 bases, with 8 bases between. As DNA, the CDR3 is TGCGCCAGCAGCCAAGCAGGGGAGAACTATGGCTACACCTTC. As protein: CASSQAGENYGYTF.